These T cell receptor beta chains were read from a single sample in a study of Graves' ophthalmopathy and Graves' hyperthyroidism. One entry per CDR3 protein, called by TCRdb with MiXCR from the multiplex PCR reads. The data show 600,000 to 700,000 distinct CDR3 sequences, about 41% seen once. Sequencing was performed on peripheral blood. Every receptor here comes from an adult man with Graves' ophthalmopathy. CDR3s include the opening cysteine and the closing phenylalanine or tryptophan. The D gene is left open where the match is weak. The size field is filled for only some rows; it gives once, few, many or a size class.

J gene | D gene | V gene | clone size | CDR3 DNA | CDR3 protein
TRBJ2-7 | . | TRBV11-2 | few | TGTGCCAGCAGTCACGGGGAGATATCCTACGAGCAGTACTTC | CASSHGEISYEQYF
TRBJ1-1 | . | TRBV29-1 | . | TGCAGCGTGGAACGGAGGATGAACACTGAAGCTTTCTTT | CSVERRMNTEAFF
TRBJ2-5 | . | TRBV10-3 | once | TGTGCCATCAGGGAATGGTTACAGGCCAAACAAGAGACCCAGTACTTC | CAIREWLQAKQETQYF
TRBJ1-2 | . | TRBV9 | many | TGTGCCAGCAGCGTAGGGGTGCACTATGGCTACACCTTC | CASSVGVHYGYTF
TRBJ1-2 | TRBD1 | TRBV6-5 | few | TGTGCCAGCAGTTACTCGGCGCACCAGGGGGGCTATGGCTACACCTTC | CASSYSAHQGGYGYTF
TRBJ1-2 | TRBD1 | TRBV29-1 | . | TGCAGCGTTAAGGGGGCAGGGAACGGCTACACCTTC | CSVKGAGNGYTF
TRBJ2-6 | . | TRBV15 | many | TGTGCCACCAGCAGAGATGGTGAGGGGGAGCACTCTGGGGCCAACGTCCTGACTTTC | CATSRDGEGEHSGANVLTF
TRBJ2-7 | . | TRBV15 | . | TGTGCCACCAGCGGTGATCTGACCGGGGAGCTGTACTTC | CATSGDLTGELYF
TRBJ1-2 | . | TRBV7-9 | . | TGTGCCAGCAGCCACGAGGCCCATGGCTACACCTTC | CASSHEAHGYTF
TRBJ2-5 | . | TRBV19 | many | TGTGCCAGTACCTCTTCCCATCTGGGGGAGACCCAGTACTTC | CASTSSHLGETQYF
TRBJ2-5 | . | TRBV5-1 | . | TGCGCCAGCAGCCTGGGTCGCGGTCAGGGAGCCCAAGAGACCCAGTACTTC | CASSLGRGQGAQETQYF
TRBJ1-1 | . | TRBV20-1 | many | TGCAGTGCTAGCCTTGACGTTGAAGCTTTCTTT | CSASLDVEAFF
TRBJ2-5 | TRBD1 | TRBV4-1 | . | TGCGCCAGCAGCAGAAAACAGGGGGACGTGGAGACCCAGTACTTC | CASSRKQGDVETQYF
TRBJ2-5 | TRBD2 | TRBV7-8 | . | TGTGCCAGCAGCTCGGGACTAGCGGGAGGTACGGAGACCCAGTACTTC | CASSSGLAGGTETQYF
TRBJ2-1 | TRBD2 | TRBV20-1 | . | TGCAGTGCTAGAGTGGCTAGCGGGTCTTACAATGAGCAGTTCTTC | CSARVASGSYNEQFF
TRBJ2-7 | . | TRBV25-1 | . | TGTGCCAGCAGTTGGGACATTGAAACCTACGAGCGGTACTTC | CASSWDIETYERYF
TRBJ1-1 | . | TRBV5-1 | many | TGCGCCAGCAGCCCCCAGGGTGGGGGAATGAACACTGAAGCTTTCTTT | CASSPQGGGMNTEAFF
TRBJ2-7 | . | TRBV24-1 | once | TGTGCCAGCAGTTTCGGGCTTAGGAGCTCCTACGAGCAGTACTTC | CASSFGLRSSYEQYF
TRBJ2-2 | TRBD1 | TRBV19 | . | TGTGCCAGTAGGCCAGGGGGTACGAACACCGGGGAGCTGTTTTTT | CASRPGGTNTGELFF
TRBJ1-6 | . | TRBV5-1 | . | TGCGCCAGCAGCTTGGTGGCAGGGGACCCCCATAATTCACCCCTCCACTTT | CASSLVAGDPHNSPLHF
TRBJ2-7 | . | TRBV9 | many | TGTGCCAGCAGCGTAGGGGAGGCAGGGGGCTACGAGCAGTACTTC | CASSVGEAGGYEQYF
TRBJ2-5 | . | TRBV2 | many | TGTGCCAGCAGTGTCGGGGGCTATGAGGGAGAGACCCAGTACTTC | CASSVGGYEGETQYF
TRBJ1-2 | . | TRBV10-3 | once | TGTGCCAGCAGTATTGGACAGCCTAACTATGGCTACACCTTC | CASSIGQPNYGYTF
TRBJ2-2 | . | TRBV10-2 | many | TGCGCCAGCAGCCGGCAAGGGGGGAACACCGGGGAGCTGTTTTTT | CASSRQGGNTGELFF
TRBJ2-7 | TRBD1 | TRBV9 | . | TGTGCCAGCAGCCCAGGGACAGGCCTCCATGAGCAGTACTTC | CASSPGTGLHEQYF
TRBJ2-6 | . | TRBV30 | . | TGTGCCTGGGGTAGCGTCGCAGGGACCAACGTCCTGACTTTC | CAWGSVAGTNVLTF
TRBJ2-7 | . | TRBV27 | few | TGTGCCAGCAGTTTATTAGGGGGAGTGGGCGAGCAGTACTTC | CASSLLGGVGEQYF
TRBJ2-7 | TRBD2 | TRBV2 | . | TGTGCCAGCAATGGTCTAGCGGGGGGTGAGCAGTACTTC | CASNGLAGGEQYF
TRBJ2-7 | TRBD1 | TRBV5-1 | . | TGCGCCAGCAGCTGGGACAGGGGACTCTACGAGCAGTACTTC | CASSWDRGLYEQYF
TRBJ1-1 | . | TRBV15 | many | TGTGCCACCAGCAGAGTGCGCAGGGAGGGCACTGAAGCTTTCTTT | CATSRVRREGTEAFF
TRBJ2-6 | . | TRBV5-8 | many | TGTGCCAGCAGCTTGATCGGGGTACCTACTGGGGCCAACGTCCTGACTTTC | CASSLIGVPTGANVLTF
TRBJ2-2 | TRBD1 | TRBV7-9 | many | TGTGCCAGCAGCATGGGACAGGGGGCGACCGGGGAGCTGTTTTTT | CASSMGQGATGELFF
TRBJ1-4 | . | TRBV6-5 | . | TGTGCCAGCAGTTACTCGATTCGGGCCATCTCCTTTTGGTTGTTTTTT | CASSYSIRAISFWLFF
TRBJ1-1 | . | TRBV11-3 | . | TGTGCCAGCAGTTACCTGTCGGACATTGAAGCTTTCTTT | CASSYLSDIEAFF
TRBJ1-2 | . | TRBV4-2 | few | TGTGCCAGCAGCCAAGAATCATACGGGAGGGACGGCTACACCTTC | CASSQESYGRDGYTF
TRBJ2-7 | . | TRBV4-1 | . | TGCGCCAGCAGCCAAGAAATGCATCCCGGCTACGAGCAGTACTTC | CASSQEMHPGYEQYF
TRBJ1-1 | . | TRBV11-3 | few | TGTGCCAGCAGCCCATGGAGGTCGGGGGCTACTTTCTTT | CASSPWRSGATFF
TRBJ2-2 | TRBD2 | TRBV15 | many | TGTGCCACCAGCAGAGAACTAGCGGGGGCCGCGAACACCGGGGAGCTGTTTTTT | CATSRELAGAANTGELFF
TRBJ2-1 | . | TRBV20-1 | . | TGCAGTGCTATTTCTGAGAGCTCCTACAATGAGCAGTTCTTC | CSAISESSYNEQFF
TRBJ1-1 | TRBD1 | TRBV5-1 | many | TGCGCCAGCAGGACCGGACAGGGAAAGAACACTGAAGCTTTCTTT | CASRTGQGKNTEAFF
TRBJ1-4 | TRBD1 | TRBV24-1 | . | TGTGCCACCAGTGATCCGGCGACAGGGGCAACTAATGAAAAACTGTTTTTT | CATSDPATGATNEKLFF
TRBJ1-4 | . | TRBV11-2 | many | TGTGCCAGCAGTTTCACCGTGGGGGGTGATGAAAAACTGTTTTTT | CASSFTVGGDEKLFF
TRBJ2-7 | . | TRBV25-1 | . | TGTGCCAGCCAGGACAGTTGGCAGTACTTC | CASQDSWQYF
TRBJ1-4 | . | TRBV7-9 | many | TGTGCCAGCAGCCACGAGCAGGATGAAAAACTGTTTTTT | CASSHEQDEKLFF
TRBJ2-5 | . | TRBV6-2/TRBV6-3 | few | TGTGCCAGCAGTTACTCGATTGGAGGCCAAGAGACCCAGTACTTC | CASSYSIGGQETQYF
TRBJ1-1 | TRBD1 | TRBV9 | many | TGTGCCAGCAGCGTAGCCTTAGGGGACAGGGGGAGACGGAACACTGAAGCTTTCTTT | CASSVALGDRGRRNTEAFF
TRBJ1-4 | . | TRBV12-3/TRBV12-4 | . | TGTGCCAGCACTGGGCGGGGGGCGCGAGAAAAACTGTTTTTT | CASTGRGAREKLFF
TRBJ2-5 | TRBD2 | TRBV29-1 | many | TGCAGCGTTGAAGATCGGGGGGACTCCCAAGAGACCCAGTACTTC | CSVEDRGDSQETQYF
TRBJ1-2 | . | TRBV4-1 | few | TGCGCCAGCAGCCAAACAGTTGTAGACTATGGCTACACCTTC | CASSQTVVDYGYTF
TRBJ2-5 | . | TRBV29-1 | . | TGCAGCGTTGAAGGTTCCGGGGGCCCAGGCTTC | CSVEGSGGPGF
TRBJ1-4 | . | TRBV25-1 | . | TGTGCCAGCAGTGAAGTGTGGGGGGCATTAGGTGAAAAACTGTTTTTT | CASSEVWGALGEKLFF
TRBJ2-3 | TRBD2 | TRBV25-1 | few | TGTGCCAGCAGTGAAGACCCTAGCGGGCGGACAGATACGCAGTATTTT | CASSEDPSGRTDTQYF
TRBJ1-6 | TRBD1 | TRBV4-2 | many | TGTGCCAGCAGCCAAGACCGGACAGGGTCGGGGTTCACCCTCCACTTT | CASSQDRTGSGFTLHF
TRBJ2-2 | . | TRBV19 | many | TGTGCCAGTAGTCCCTGGACAGCTTCGGCCGGGGAGCTGTTTTTT | CASSPWTASAGELFF
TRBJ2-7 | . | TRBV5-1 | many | TGCGCCAGCAGTCCCGGGACGGCCTACTACGAGCAGTACTTC | CASSPGTAYYEQYF
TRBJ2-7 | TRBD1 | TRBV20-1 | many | TGCAGTGCCGCATCGGACAGGGACTACGAGCAGTACTTC | CSAASDRDYEQYF
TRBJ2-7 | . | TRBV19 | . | TGTGCCAGTAGGGGATTTTCCTACGAGCAGTACTTC | CASRGFSYEQYF
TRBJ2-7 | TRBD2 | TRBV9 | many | TGTGCCAGCAGCTTCCGGGAGGGCGAGCAGTACTTC | CASSFREGEQYF
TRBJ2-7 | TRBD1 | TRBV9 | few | TGTGCCAGCAGCCCCCGACCGGGACAGGTGCCCTACGAGCAGTACTTC | CASSPRPGQVPYEQYF
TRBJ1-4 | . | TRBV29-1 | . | TGCAGCGTTGCTATAACAGGCCGCGGTGAAAAACTGTTTTTT | CSVAITGRGEKLFF